The entry below describes one T cell receptor beta chain. Its antigen is still unknown. Naive CD8 cells lacked CD45RO and underwent positive selection for CCR7, leaving out terminally differentiated effector memory CD45RA+ cells. This sample was included in a study of shared clonotypes between healthy human individuals. Study conclusions and caveats: Sampling used blood alone; tissue repertoires probably differ. Incomplete sequencing of sorted subsets was indicated by rarefaction despite large depth. What limited the represented genetic and exposure-history diversity was the small number of donors.

Germline V gene lookup returns CDR1 SNHLY and CDR2 FYNNEI. The CDR3 spans 17 residues. V shed 7 bases, J shed 1 base, and the junction held 11 bases outside the gene matches. Assay: immunoSEQ multiplex PCR; the TCRdb copy retains only in-frame clones and omits some. The repertoire holds about 870,000 clones, with 80% to 95% as singletons. This clonotype was sampled from a young man in good health. This rearrangement joins TRBV2 to TRBJ2-5; the match to TRBD1 covers 11 bases. Sequencing was carried out using naive CD8+ T cells sorted from blood. CDR3 nucleotides: TGTGCCAGCAAGGCTTACCGGACAGGGGGCCCCCAAGAGACCCAGTACTTC. Protein: CASKAYRTGGPQETQYF.